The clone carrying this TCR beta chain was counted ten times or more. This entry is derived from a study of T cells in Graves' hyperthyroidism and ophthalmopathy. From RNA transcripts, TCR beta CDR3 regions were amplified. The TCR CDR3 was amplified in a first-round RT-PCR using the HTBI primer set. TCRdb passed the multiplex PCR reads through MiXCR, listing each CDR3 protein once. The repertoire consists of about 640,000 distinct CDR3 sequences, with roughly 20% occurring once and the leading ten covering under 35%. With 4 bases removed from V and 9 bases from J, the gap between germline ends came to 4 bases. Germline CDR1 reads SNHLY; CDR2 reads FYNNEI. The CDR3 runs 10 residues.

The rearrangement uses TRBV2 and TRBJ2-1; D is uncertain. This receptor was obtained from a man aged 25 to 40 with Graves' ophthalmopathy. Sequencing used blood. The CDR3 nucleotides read TGTGCCAGCAGTGTCAGTGAGCAGTTCTTC. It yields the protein CASSVSEQFF.